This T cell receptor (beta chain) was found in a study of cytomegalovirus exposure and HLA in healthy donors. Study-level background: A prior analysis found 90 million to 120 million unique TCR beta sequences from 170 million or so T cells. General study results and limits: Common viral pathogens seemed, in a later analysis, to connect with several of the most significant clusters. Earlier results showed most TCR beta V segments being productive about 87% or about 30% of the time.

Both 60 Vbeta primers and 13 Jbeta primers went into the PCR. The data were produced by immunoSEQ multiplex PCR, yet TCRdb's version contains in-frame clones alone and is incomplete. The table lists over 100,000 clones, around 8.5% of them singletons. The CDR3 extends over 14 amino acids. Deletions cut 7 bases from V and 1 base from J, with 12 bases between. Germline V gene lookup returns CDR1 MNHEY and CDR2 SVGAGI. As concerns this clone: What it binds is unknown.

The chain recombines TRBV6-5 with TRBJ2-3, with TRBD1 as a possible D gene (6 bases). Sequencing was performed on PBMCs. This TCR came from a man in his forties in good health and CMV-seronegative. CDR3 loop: CASTGGAGTDTQYF. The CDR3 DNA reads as TGTGCCAGCACTGGGGGCGCGGGCACAGATACGCAGTATTTT.